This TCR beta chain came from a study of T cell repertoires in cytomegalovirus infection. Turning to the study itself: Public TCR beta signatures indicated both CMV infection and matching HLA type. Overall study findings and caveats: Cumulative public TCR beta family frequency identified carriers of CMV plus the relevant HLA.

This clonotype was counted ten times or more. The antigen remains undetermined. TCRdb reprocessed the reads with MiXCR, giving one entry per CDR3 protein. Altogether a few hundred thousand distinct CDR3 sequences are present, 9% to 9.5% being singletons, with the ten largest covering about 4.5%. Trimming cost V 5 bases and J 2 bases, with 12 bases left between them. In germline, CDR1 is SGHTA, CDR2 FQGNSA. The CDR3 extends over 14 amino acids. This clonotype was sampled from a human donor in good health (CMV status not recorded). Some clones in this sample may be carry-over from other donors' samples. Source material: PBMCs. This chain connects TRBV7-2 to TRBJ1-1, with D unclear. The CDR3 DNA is TGTGCCAGCAGCCTAAACAGCGCTAACACTGAAGCTTTCTTT. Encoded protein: CASSLNSANTEAFF.